These T cell receptor beta chains were read from a single sample in a study of blood T cell repertoires in COVID-19. Repertoires were generated with immunoSEQ multiplex PCR, while TCRdb's copy carries only in-frame clones and drops some. The repertoire consists of tens of thousands of clones, with approximately 80% occurring once and the leading ten covering about 10%. The sequenced sample consisted of peripheral blood. These receptors came from a human donor in a cohort sampled during active COVID-19. Each CDR3 is given with its conserved first and last residue. Each record gives: V gene, J gene, D gene, clone size, CDR3 protein, CDR3 DNA. D genes are given only for firm matches. Some rows mark clone size as missing; the rest say once, few, many or name a class of expanded clone.

TRBV25-1	TRBJ1-1	-	-	CASSVQGYTEAFF	TGTGCCAGCAGTGTGCAGGGATACACTGAAGCTTTCTTT
TRBV2	TRBJ2-5	-	once	CASVTSSVRETQYF	TGTGCCAGCGTAACCTCTAGTGTTAGAGAGACCCAGTACTTC
TRBV5-1	TRBJ1-2	TRBD1	-	CASSVGGTGLYGYTF	TGCGCCAGCAGCGTGGGGGGGACAGGACTTTATGGCTACACCTTC
TRBV5-6	TRBJ2-5	-	-	CASSLSGGPETQYF	TGTGCCAGCAGCTTGTCGGGGGGCCCGGAGACCCAGTACTTC
TRBV30	TRBJ1-4	-	-	CAWSVQGEKLFF	TGTGCCTGGAGTGTGCAGGGGGAAAAACTGTTTTTT
TRBV2	TRBJ2-7	-	once	CASRRQLLYEQYF	TGTGCCAGCAGGAGACAGTTACTCTACGAGCAGTACTTC
TRBV7-9	TRBJ2-7	-	few	CASSSILDREVYEQYF	TGTGCCAGCAGCTCAATCCTCGACAGGGAGGTTTACGAGCAGTACTTC
TRBV11-1	TRBJ1-2	-	-	CASSLDPQDLYGYTF	TGTGCCAGCAGCTTAGACCCACAGGACCTCTATGGCTACACCTTC
TRBV9	TRBJ2-2	-	-	CASSVGIAANTGELFF	TGTGCCAGCAGCGTAGGAATAGCAGCGAACACCGGGGAGCTGTTTTTT
TRBV7-3	TRBJ2-1	TRBD2	-	CASSRGTTYNEQFF	TGTGCCAGCAGCCGCGGGACTACCTACAATGAGCAGTTCTTC
TRBV29-1	TRBJ1-1	-	-	CSVGDTEAFF	TGCAGCGTTGGCGACACTGAAGCTTTCTTT
TRBV7-6	TRBJ1-5	-	-	CASSLGVGVSNQPQHF	TGTGCCAGCAGCTTAGGTGTAGGGGTGAGCAATCAGCCCCAGCATTTT
TRBV27	TRBJ2-1	TRBD2	-	CASSAMRTSGSREFF	TGTGCCAGCAGTGCGATGAGGACTAGCGGGTCCAGGGAGTTCTTC
TRBV6-4	TRBJ1-2	-	once	CASSDETRGGYTF	TGTGCCAGCAGTGATGAAACCCGAGGAGGCTACACCTTC
TRBV3-1/TRBV3-2	TRBJ2-1	-	-	CASSQDPRTNEQFF	TGTGCCAGCAGCCAGGACCCAAGGACAAATGAGCAGTTCTTC
TRBV20-1	TRBJ2-3	TRBD2	-	CSASSGRARGTDTQYF	TGCAGTGCTAGTAGCGGGAGGGCAAGGGGCACAGATACGCAGTATTTT
TRBV15	TRBJ2-7	TRBD1	-	CATSRGQLYEQYF	TGTGCCACCAGCCGGGGACAGTTATACGAGCAGTACTTC
TRBV9	TRBJ2-5	-	-	CASSPLGGGGETQYF	TGTGCCAGCAGCCCCCTAGGGGGGGGCGGAGAGACCCAGTACTTC
TRBV19	TRBJ1-1	-	-	CASSAHTGIAEAFF	TGTGCCAGTAGTGCCCACACAGGGATTGCCGAAGCTTTCTTT
TRBV19	TRBJ2-7	TRBD1	once	CASSPTGGYEQYF	TGTGCCAGTAGCCCCACAGGGGGCTACGAGCAGTACTTC
TRBV5-4	TRBJ2-3	TRBD2	once	CASSPTTSGGAADTQYF	TGTGCCAGCAGCCCGACGACTAGCGGGGGGGCGGCAGATACGCAGTATTTT
TRBV30	TRBJ1-4	-	-	CAWSVLYGYGDNEKLFF	TGTGCCTGGAGTGTACTGTACGGGTACGGCGATAATGAAAAACTGTTTTTT
TRBV3-1/TRBV3-2	TRBJ1-4	TRBD1	-	CASSPRETGQQEKLFF	TGTGCCAGCAGCCCTAGAGAGACAGGGCAACAGGAAAAACTGTTTTTT
TRBV7-2	TRBJ2-1	TRBD2	once	CASSFPGLAGGGSYNEQFF	TGTGCCAGCAGCTTCCCGGGACTAGCGGGGGGCGGGTCCTACAATGAGCAGTTCTTC
TRBV7-8	TRBJ1-2	TRBD1	-	CASSLTRDRGRKGYTF	TGTGCCAGCAGCTTAACCCGGGACAGGGGGCGGAAGGGCTACACCTTC
TRBV23-1	TRBJ1-3	TRBD1	-	CASSLSDRDSCGNTIYF	TGCGCCAGCAGTCTCTCGGACAGGGACTCTTGCGGAAACACCATATATTTT
TRBV7-9	TRBJ1-1	TRBD1	-	CASSPPGGRAEAFF	TGTGCCAGCAGCCCCCCAGGGGGGCGGGCTGAAGCTTTCTTT
TRBV7-9	TRBJ2-7	-	few	CASRAVGGPKQYF	TGTGCCAGCAGGGCCGTCGGGGGGCCGAAGCAGTACTTC
TRBV23-1	TRBJ2-5	TRBD2	-	CASSQSPGGPMYF	TGCGCCAGCAGTCAATCACCGGGAGGCCCCATGTACTTC
TRBV9	TRBJ2-5	TRBD2	-	CASSISGRGETQYF	TGTGCCAGCAGCATCAGCGGGAGGGGGGAGACCCAGTACTTC
TRBV2	TRBJ2-2	-	-	CASSEAPRVRPGELFF	TGTGCCAGCAGTGAAGCCCCCCGGGTGAGACCCGGGGAGCTGTTTTTT
TRBV6-5	TRBJ2-1	-	-	CASSPTRRDEQFF	TGTGCCAGCAGTCCTACTCGCAGGGATGAGCAGTTCTTC
TRBV19	TRBJ2-7	TRBD1	-	CASSIVGIGQGYEQYF	TGTGCCAGTAGTATAGTGGGCATAGGACAGGGATACGAGCAGTACTTC
TRBV12-3/TRBV12-4	TRBJ2-7	TRBD1	-	CASRRQGNEQYF	TGTGCCAGCAGACGACAGGGGAACGAGCAGTACTTC
TRBV10-2	TRBJ1-5	-	-	CASSDYRRDNQPQHF	TGCGCCAGCAGCGATTACAGGAGGGACAATCAGCCCCAGCATTTT
TRBV7-9	TRBJ2-3	-	few	CASSFQGNTQYF	TGTGCCAGCAGCTTCCAGGGGAATACGCAGTATTTT
TRBV6-6	TRBJ2-7	-	-	CASSYSRGYEQYF	TGTGCCAGCAGTTACTCTCGGGGATACGAGCAGTACTTC